This TCR beta chain is from a study of T cell responses to AZD1222 COVID-19 vaccine. The V and J ends lost 1 base and 10 bases, in that order; junction bases with no gene match: 10. Per the germline V gene, CDR1 is SGHDT and CDR2 is YYEEEE. This CDR3 has 15 residues. Method: immunoSEQ multiplex PCR; TCRdb's copy keeps in-frame clones and lacks some. The repertoire holds 120,000 to 150,000 clones, roughly 90% seen once, with roughly 1.7% in the top ten. The chain carries TRBV5-6 and TRBJ1-1; 10 bases are a match to TRBD1. The sequence was collected from an adult who received the AZD1222 COVID-19 vaccine. Sequenced material: peripheral blood, taken 28 days after the second AZD1222 dose. The CDR3 DNA sequence: TGTGCCAGCAGCTTGTATACCGACAGGGGGCGCGTAGCTTTCTTT. It is translated as CASSLYTDRGRVAFF.